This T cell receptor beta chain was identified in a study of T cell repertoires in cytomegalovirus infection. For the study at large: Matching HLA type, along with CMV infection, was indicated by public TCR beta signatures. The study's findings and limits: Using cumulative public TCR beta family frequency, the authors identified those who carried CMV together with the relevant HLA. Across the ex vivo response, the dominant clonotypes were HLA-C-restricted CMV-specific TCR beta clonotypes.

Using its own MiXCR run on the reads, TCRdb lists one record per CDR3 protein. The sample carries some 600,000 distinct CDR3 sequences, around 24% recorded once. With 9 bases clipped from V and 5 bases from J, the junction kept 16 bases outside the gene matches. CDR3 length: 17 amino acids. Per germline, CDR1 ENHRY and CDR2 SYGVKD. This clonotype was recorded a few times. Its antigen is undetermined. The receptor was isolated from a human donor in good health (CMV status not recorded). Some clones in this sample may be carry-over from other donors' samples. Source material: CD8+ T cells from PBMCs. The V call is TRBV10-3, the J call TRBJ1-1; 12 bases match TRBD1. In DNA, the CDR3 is TGTGCCATTCGGGACAGGGGGCAATCCCCAGGGGAAACTGAAGCTTTCTTT. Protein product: CAIRDRGQSPGETEAFF.